This passage covers 25 T cell receptor beta chains from one sample sequenced in a study of blood T cell repertoires in COVID-19. Only in-frame clones appear in the TCRdb table, and some are missing; sequencing was by immunoSEQ multiplex PCR. The sample records hundreds of thousands of clones, about nine tenths being singletons. The sample taken for sequencing was PBMCs or T cells enriched from blood (not recorded which). The receptors come from a man in his forties who had recovered from COVID-19.

The count of this clone is one. V is TRBV12-5 and J is TRBJ1-5; D gene ambiguous. V was cut by 1 base and J by 3 bases, with 13 bases left in between. The length of the CDR3 is 16 residues. Looked up from germline, CDR1 is LGHNT and CDR2 is FRNRAP. DNA for the CDR3: TGTGCTAGTGGTTTGGGAGCGGTGCCCCACAATCAGCCCCAGCATTTT. This translates into CASGLGAVPHNQPQHF.

The chain links TRBV14 to TRBJ1-6; D is undetermined. This CDR3 comprises 20 residues. The germline gives CDR1 SGHDN, CDR2 FVKESK. Deletions cut 1 base from V and 0 bases from J, with 19 bases between. The CDR3, as DNA: TGTGCCAGCAGCCAAGGAATGAGTTTCGGGGTTTACTCCTATAATTCACCCCTCCACTTT. Translation gives CASSQGMSFGVYSYNSPLHF.

This chain links TRBV30 with TRBJ2-2; D is perhaps TRBD2 (5 bases). Germline lookup yields CDR1 GTSNPN and CDR2 SVGIG (reference sequence). The CDR3 length is 18 residues. The V and J ends lost 0 bases and 4 bases respectively, with 21 bases between them. This CDR3 reads CAWSVSRVLARVTGELFF. In nucleotides, the CDR3 is TGTGCCTGGAGTGTAAGTCGTGTGCTAGCTAGAGTCACCGGGGAGCTGTTTTTT.

The rearrangement joins TRBV3-1 (or the pseudogene TRBV3-2) to TRBJ1-1; weak D call: TRBD1 (5 bases). Trimming stripped 4 bases from V and 1 base from J, with 10 bases between. Germline CDR1 is LGHDT and CDR2 is YNNKEL (reference sequence). The CDR3 totals 14 residues. The CDR3 nucleotides read TGTGCCAGCAGCCCCCGTGGGGCGAACACTGAAGCTTTCTTT. Its translation: CASSPRGANTEAFF.

There are a few counts of this clone. The V and J genes are TRBV28 and TRBJ1-1; 10 positions match TRBD1. The CDR3 consists of 14 residues. CDR1 is MDHEN and CDR2 is SYDVKM in the germline V gene. Trimming removed 7 bases from V and 1 base from J; junction bases left unmatched: 3. CDR3 amino acids: CASTGQGENTEAFF. The CDR3 bases are TGTGCCAGCACCGGACAGGGGGAGAACACTGAAGCTTTCTTT.

The V call is TRBV3-1 (or the pseudogene TRBV3-2), the J call TRBJ1-2, with 9 bases lining up with TRBD1. This CDR3 contains 13 residues. Germline trimming cut 1 base from V and 8 bases from J; bases unmatched to any gene: 2. Germline V gives CDR1 LGHDT, CDR2 YNNKEL (reference sequence). CDR3 amino acids: CASSQGQGGGYTF. The DNA for the CDR3 is TGTGCCAGCAGCCAAGGACAGGGGGGAGGCTACACCTTC.

The J gene is TRBJ2-1, the V gene TRBV5-1, with 10 bases identical to TRBD2. With V trimmed by 3 bases and J by 8 bases, 11 bases remained unmatched. Germline V gene lookup returns CDR1 SGHRS and CDR2 YFSETQ. This CDR3 spans 16 amino acids. The DNA of the CDR3 is TGCGCCAGCAGCTGGAGGGGGACTAGCGCCTTCGATGAGCAGTTCTTC. This sequence encodes CASSWRGTSAFDEQFF.

The CDR3 region has the DNA TGTGCCAGCAGCTACCCAGGGACAGGGTCCTACGAGCAGTACTTC. It is translated as CASSYPGTGSYEQYF. V gene TRBV11-2 combines with J gene TRBJ2-7; 9 positions match TRBD1. Unmatched junction bases numbered 5, after V lost 4 bases and J lost 1 base. The CDR3 consists of 15 residues. Germline V gene sequence: CDR1 SGHAT, CDR2 FQNNGV.

The chain links TRBV27 to TRBJ2-6; D perhaps matches TRBD2 (5 bases). V was clipped by 10 bases and J by 0 bases, with 19 bases between them. Germline V gene lookup returns CDR1 MNHEY and CDR2 SMNVEV (reference sequence). The CDR3 spans 17 residues. Written as DNA, the CDR3 is TGTGCCACCGCTTGGGCAGGACTTAGCTCTGGGGCCAACGTCCTGACTTTC. Encoded protein: CATAWAGLSSGANVLTF.

Written as DNA, the CDR3 is TGTGCCAGCAGTCGAACCGGGACAGCAACCGGGGAGCTGTTTTTT. Protein: CASSRTGTATGELFF. The chain has TRBV6-6 and TRBJ2-2; the match to TRBD1 covers 7 bases. From germline, CDR1 is MNHNY and CDR2 SVGAGI (reference sequence). V dropped 5 bases and J dropped 5; count of bases not matched to a gene: 8. The CDR3 loop spans 15 amino acids.

The chain combines TRBV6-6 with TRBJ1-2, with a tentative D call TRBD1 (6 bases). This CDR3 is built from 12 residues. Germline V gene data show CDR1 as MNHNY and CDR2 as SVGAGI (reference sequence). Trimming shortened V by 8 bases and J by 7 bases, and 14 bases separated the two germline ends. As DNA, the CDR3 is TGTGCCAGCCTGGACAGTTCGGGTGGCTACACCTTC. This codes for CASLDSSGGYTF.

This chain uses TRBV7-3 with TRBJ2-3; a weak D match, TRBD2 (6 bases). Germline CDR1 reads SGHTA; CDR2 reads FQGTGA. CDR3 length: 16 residues. The ends were cut back, 5 bases at V and 4 bases at J, with 19 bases in the middle. CDR3 DNA sequence: TGTGCCAGCAGCCCGCGGGACGGCGTCTCCCCAGATACGCAGTATTTT. This gives the protein CASSPRDGVSPDTQYF.

The gene calls are TRBV4-1 and TRBJ1-2; D gene ambiguous. The CDR3 loop spans 18 amino acids. Germline-derived CDR1 and CDR2 are MGHRA and YSYEKL. Between the trimmed V and J ends, which lost 1 base and 7 bases, there was a span of 25 bases. CDR3 in amino acids: CASSQVAGAPLVGSGYTF. DNA of the CDR3: TGCGCCAGCAGCCAAGTCGCGGGCGCTCCCCTAGTTGGCTCTGGCTACACCTTC.

This clone was picked up a small number of times. The chain employs TRBV7-9 and TRBJ2-2; 7 positions agree with TRBD1. Looked up from germline, CDR1 is SEHNR and CDR2 is FQNEAQ (reference sequence). This CDR3 is 17 amino acids long. Trimming removed 3 bases from V and 2 bases from J; junction bases left unmatched: 9. The CDR3 reads CASSFKAGTENTGELFF. For the CDR3, the DNA is TGTGCCAGCAGCTTTAAAGCCGGGACAGAAAACACCGGGGAGCTGTTTTTT.

V usage is TRBV2 and J usage is TRBJ1-6, with TRBD1 matching 7 bases. The V segment lost 6 bases and the J segment 0 bases; nucleotides outside the gene matches: 5. In germline, CDR1 is SNHLY, CDR2 FYNNEI. The CDR3 contains 16 residues. The CDR3 reads CASRRQGNSYNSPLHF. CDR3 sequence (DNA): TGTGCCAGCAGGAGACAGGGTAACTCCTATAATTCACCCCTCCACTTT.

This clone appeared a few times. The V gene is TRBV29-1, the J gene TRBJ2-7; D is undetermined. In germline, CDR1 is SQVTM, CDR2 ANQGSEA. The CDR3 consists of 14 residues. V dropped 0 bases and J dropped 2 bases, with 11 bases sitting between them. The CDR3 sequence: CSVEEFPGAYEQYF. The DNA for the CDR3 is TGCAGCGTTGAAGAATTCCCAGGCGCCTACGAGCAGTACTTC.

The chain has TRBV7-8 and TRBJ1-2, with D possibly being TRBD1 (6 bases). The CDR3 totals 16 residues. Germline V gives CDR1 SGHVS, CDR2 FQNEAQ. Between the trimmed V and J ends, which lost 0 bases and 1 base, there was a span of 12 bases. The CDR3 reads CASSLARAGDNYGYTF. Written as DNA, the CDR3 is TGTGCCAGCAGCTTAGCTAGAGCAGGGGATAACTATGGCTACACCTTC.

This chain uses TRBV5-1 with TRBJ1-1, with TRBD1 as a possible D gene (6 bases). Germline CDR1 SGHRS, CDR2 YFSETQ. The V end was cut by 4 bases, the J end by 1 base, with 11 bases between. The CDR3 covers 14 residues. The CDR3: CASSPGQSNTEAFF. CDR3 nucleotide sequence: TGCGCCAGCAGCCCCGGACAGTCGAACACTGAAGCTTTCTTT.

The chain joins TRBV19 to TRBJ2-1; maybe TRBD2 (6 bases). The CDR3 is made up of 12 amino acids. V dropped 5 bases and J dropped 10 bases, with 12 bases sitting between them. Germline-derived CDR1 and CDR2 are LNHDA and SQIVND (reference sequence). The CDR3 DNA follows: TGTGCCAGTAGTTCAGCGGGCGGGGAGCAGTTCTTC. Amino acids: CASSSAGGEQFF.

The rearrangement joins TRBV24-1 to TRBJ2-1; 8 positions match TRBD2. J lost 1 base, V lost 3 bases, and 7 bases had no gene match. CDR1 and CDR2 (germline): KGHDR, SFDVKD. The CDR3 runs to 17 residues. CDR3 sequence: CATSDKPGGPSYNEQFF. In nucleotides, the CDR3 is TGTGCCACCAGTGATAAACCGGGAGGGCCTTCCTACAATGAGCAGTTCTTC.

The rearrangement links TRBV5-6 to TRBJ2-7; tentatively, D is TRBD2 (5 bases). There are 14 residues in the CDR3. The V and J ends lost 6 bases and 2 bases respectively, with 15 bases between them. Looked up from germline, CDR1 is SGHDT and CDR2 is YYEEEE. CDR3: CASTLYGNPYEQYF. CDR3 nucleotide sequence: TGTGCCAGCACCCTATACGGGAACCCCTACGAGCAGTACTTC.

The chain carries TRBV30 and TRBJ2-5; D remains ambiguous. Germline V gene data show CDR1 as GTSNPN and CDR2 as SVGIG (reference sequence). CDR3 length: 13 residues. Deletions cut 3 bases from V and 4 bases from J, with 12 bases between. The CDR3 protein is CAWRPPGLETQYF. CDR3 nucleotide sequence: TGTGCCTGGAGACCCCCCGGGTTAGAGACCCAGTACTTC.

The gene calls are TRBV28 and TRBJ1-1; unclear D gene. V was pared by 8 bases and J by 3 bases, with 13 bases between. This CDR3 is built from 13 residues. The germline V gene has CDR1 MDHEN and CDR2 SYDVKM. CDR3 in amino acids: CASWPGQYTEAFF. CDR3 nucleotides: TGTGCCAGCTGGCCAGGTCAATACACTGAAGCTTTCTTT.

With respect to this clone: A junction end diverges from the germline sequence, so it may reflect a read error. The chain uses TRBV6-4 and TRBJ1-2; the D is unclear. Germline V gene data show CDR1 as MRHNA and CDR2 as SNTAGT. The CDR3 runs to 12 residues. Here the CDR3 reads CASSDNRRAFSF. CDR3 bases: TGTGCCAGCAGTGACAACCGGCGGGCCTTCTCCTTC.

A few counts support this clone. The CDR3 nucleotides are TGCGCCAGCAGCTTCTACCCTAATCAGCCCCAGCATTTT. Amino acids: CASSFYPNQPQHF. This chain connects TRBV5-1 to TRBJ1-5, with D uncertain. This CDR3 is 13 amino acids long. CDR1 is SGHRS, CDR2 YFSETQ, per germline. Trimming shortened V by 2 bases and J by 4 bases, and 7 bases separated the two germline ends.